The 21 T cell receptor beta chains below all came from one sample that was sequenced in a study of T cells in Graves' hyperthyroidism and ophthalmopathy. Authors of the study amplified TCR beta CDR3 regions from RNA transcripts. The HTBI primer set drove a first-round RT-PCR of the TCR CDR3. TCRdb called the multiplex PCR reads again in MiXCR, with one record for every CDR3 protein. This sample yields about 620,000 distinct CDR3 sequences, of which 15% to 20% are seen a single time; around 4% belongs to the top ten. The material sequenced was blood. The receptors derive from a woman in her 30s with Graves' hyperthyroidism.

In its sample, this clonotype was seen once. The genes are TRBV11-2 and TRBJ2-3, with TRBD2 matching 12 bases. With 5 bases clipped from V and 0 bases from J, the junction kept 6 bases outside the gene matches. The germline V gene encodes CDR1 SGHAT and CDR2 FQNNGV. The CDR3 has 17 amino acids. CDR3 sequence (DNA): TGTGCCAGCAGCGCACCACTAGCGGGAGGTAGCACAGATACGCAGTATTTT. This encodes CASSAPLAGGSTDTQYF.

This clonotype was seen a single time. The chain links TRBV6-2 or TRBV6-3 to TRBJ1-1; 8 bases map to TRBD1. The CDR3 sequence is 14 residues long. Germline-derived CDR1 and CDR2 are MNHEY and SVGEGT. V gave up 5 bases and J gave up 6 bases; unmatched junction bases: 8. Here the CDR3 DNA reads TGTGCCAGCAGTATAACAGGGGGGGCGGCTGAAGCTTTCTTT. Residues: CASSITGGAAEAFF.

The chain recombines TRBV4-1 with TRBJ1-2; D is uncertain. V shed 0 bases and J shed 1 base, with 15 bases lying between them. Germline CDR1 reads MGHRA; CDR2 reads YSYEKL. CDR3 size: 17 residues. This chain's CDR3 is CASSQDARPGFNYGYTF. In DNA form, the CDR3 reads TGCGCCAGCAGCCAAGATGCCAGGCCGGGTTTTAACTATGGCTACACCTTC.

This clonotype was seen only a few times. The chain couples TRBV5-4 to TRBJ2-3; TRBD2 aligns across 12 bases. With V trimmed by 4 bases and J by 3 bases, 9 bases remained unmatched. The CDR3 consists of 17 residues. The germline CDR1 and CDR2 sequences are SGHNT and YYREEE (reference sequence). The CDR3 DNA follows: TGTGCCAGCAGCGCGCCGGGGACTAGCGGGCGAACAGATACGCAGTATTTT. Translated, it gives CASSAPGTSGRTDTQYF.

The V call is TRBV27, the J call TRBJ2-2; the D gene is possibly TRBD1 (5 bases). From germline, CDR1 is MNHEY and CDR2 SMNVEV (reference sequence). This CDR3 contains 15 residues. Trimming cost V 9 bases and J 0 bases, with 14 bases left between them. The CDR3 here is CASNQGFANTGELFF. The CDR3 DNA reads TGTGCCAGTAATCAGGGCTTCGCGAACACCGGGGAGCTGTTTTTT.

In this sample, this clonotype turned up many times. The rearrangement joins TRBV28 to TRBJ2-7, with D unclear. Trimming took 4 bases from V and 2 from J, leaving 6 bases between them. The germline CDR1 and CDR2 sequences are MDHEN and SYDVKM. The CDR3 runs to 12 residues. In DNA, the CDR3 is TGTGCCAGCAGTTCGGCCCCCTACGAGCAGTACTTC. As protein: CASSSAPYEQYF. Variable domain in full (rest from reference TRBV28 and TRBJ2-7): DVKVTQSSRYLVKRTGEKVFLECVQDMDHENMFWYRQDPGLGLRLIYFSYDVKMKEKGDIPEGYSVSREKKERFSLILESASTNQTSMYLCASSSAPYEQYFGPGTRLTVT.

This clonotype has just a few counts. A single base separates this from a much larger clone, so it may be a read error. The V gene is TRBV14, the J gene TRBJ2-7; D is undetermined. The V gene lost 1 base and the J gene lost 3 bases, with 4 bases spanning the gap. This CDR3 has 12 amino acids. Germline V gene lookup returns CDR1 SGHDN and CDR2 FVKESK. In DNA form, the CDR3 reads TGTGCCAGCAGCCAAGTCTACTACGAGCAGTACTTC. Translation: CASSQVYYEQYF.

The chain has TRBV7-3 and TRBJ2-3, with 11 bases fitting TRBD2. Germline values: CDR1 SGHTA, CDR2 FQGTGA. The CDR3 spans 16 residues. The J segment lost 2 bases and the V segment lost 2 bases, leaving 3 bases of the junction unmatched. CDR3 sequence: CASSLGTSGHTDTQYF. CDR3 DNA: TGTGCCAGCAGCTTAGGGACTAGCGGACACACAGATACGCAGTATTTT.

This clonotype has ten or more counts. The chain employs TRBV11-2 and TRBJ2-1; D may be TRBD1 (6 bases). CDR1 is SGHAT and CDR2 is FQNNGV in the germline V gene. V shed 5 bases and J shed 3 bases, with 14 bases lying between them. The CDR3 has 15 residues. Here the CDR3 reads CASSIGQKLYNEQFF. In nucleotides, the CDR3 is TGTGCCAGCAGCATTGGACAGAAGCTCTACAATGAGCAGTTCTTC.

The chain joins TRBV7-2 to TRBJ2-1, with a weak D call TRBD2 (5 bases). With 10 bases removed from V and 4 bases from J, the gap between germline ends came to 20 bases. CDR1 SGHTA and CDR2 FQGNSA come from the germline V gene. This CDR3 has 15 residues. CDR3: CATRRVGRGYNEQFF. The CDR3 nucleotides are TGTGCCACCCGCCGAGTCGGACGGGGTTACAATGAGCAGTTCTTC. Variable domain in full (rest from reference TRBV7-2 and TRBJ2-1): GAGVSQSPSNKVTEKGKDVELRCDPISGHTALYWYRQSLGQGLEFLIYFQGNSAPDKSGLPSDRFSAERTGGSVSTLTIQRTQQEDSAVYLCATRRVGRGYNEQFFGPGTRLTVL.

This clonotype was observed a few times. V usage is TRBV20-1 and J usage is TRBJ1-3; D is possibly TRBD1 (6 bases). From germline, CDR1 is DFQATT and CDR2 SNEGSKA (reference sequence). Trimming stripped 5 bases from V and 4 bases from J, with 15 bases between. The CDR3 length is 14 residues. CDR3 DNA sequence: TGCAGTGCTGGACGAGGGGGTAGGGGAAACACCATATATTTT. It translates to CSAGRGGRGNTIYF.

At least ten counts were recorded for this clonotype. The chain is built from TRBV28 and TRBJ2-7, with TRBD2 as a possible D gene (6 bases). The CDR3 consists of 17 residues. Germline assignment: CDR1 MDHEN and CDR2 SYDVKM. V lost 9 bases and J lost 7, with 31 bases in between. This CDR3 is CASQPSARRGRDGEQYF. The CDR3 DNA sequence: TGTGCCAGTCAACCGTCGGCGAGGAGGGGCAGGGATGGAGAGCAGTACTTC. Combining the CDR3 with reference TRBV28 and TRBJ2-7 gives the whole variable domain DVKVTQSSRYLVKRTGEKVFLECVQDMDHENMFWYRQDPGLGLRLIYFSYDVKMKEKGDIPEGYSVSREKKERFSLILESASTNQTSMYLCASQPSARRGRDGEQYFGPGTRLTVT.

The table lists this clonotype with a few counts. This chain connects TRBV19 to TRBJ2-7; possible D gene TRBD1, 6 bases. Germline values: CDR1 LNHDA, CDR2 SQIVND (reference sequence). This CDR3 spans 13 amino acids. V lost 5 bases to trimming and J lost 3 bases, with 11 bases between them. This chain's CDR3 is CASSEPGDYEQYF. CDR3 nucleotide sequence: TGTGCCAGTAGTGAGCCAGGGGACTACGAGCAGTACTTC.

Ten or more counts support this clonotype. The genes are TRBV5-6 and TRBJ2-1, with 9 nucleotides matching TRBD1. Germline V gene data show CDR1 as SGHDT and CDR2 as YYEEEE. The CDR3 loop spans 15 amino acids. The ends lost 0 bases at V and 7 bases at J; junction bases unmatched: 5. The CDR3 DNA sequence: TGTGCCAGCAGCTTGGAGGGGACAGGGTGGAATGAGCAGTTCTTC. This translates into CASSLEGTGWNEQFF.

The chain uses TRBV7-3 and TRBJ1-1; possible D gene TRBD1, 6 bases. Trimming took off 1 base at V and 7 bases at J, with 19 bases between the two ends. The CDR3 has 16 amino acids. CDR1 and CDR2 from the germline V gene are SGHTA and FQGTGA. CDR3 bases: TGTGCCAGCAGCTTAATCGGGGGGCGGTCGGCTGGTGAAGCTTTCTTT. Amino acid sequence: CASSLIGGRSAGEAFF.

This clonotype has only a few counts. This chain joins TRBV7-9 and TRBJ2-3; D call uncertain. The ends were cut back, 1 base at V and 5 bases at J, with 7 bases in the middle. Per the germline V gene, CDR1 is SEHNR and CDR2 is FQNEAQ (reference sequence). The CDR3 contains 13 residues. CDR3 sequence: CASSLVLVDTQYF. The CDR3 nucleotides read TGTGCCAGCAGCTTAGTACTTGTAGATACGCAGTATTTT.

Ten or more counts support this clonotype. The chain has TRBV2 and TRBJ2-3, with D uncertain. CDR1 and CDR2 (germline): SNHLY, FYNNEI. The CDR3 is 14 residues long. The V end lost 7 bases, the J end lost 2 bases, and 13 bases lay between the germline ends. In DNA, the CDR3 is TGTGCCAGCAACCGTTACTCCCTCACAGATACGCAGTATTTT. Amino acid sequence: CASNRYSLTDTQYF. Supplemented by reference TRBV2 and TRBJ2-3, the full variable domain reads EPEVTQTPSHQVTQMGQEVILRCVPISNHLYFYWYRQILGQKVEFLVSFYNNEISEKSEIFDDQFSVERPDGSNFTLKIRSTKLEDSAMYFCASNRYSLTDTQYFGPGTRLTVL.

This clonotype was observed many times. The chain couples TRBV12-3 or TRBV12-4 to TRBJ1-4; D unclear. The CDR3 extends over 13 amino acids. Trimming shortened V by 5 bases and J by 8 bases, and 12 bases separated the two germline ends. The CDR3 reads CASSVLPGEKLFF. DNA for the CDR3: TGTGCCAGCAGTGTCCTACCGGGAGAAAAACTGTTTTTT.

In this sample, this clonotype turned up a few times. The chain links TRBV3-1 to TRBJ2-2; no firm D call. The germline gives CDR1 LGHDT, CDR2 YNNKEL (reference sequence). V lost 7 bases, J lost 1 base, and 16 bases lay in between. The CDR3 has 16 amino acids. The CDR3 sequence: CASTPPGGRNTGELFF. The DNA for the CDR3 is TGTGCCAGCACCCCCCCAGGCGGCCGGAACACCGGGGAGCTGTTTTTT.

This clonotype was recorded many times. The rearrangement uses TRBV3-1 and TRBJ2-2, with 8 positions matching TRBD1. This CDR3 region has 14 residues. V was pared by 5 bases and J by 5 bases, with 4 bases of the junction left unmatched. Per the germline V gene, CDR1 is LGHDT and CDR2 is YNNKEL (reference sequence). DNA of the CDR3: TGTGCCAGCAGCGGACGACAGGGGACCGGGGAGCTGTTTTTT. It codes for CASSGRQGTGELFF.

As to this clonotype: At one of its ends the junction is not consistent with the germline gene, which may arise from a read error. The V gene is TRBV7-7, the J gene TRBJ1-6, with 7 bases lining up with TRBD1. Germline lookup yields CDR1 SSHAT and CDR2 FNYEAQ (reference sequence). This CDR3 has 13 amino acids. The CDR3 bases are TGTGCTAGCAGCTCGACAGGGAATTCACCCCTCCACTTT. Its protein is CASSSTGNSPLHF.